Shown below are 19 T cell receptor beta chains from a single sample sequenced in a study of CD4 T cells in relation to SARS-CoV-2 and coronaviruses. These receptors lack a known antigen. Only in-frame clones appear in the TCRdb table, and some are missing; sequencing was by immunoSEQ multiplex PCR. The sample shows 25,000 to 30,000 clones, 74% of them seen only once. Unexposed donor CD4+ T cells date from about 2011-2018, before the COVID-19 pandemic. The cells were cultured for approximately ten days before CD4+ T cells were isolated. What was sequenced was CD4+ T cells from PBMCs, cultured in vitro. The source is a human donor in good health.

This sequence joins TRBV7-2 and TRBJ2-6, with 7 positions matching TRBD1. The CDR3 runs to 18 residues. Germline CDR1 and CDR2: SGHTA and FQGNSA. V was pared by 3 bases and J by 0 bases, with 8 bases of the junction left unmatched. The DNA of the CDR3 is TGTGCCAGCAGCTTTCGGACAGGAAGGGTCTCTGGGGCCAACGTCCTGACTTTC. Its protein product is CASSFRTGRVSGANVLTF.

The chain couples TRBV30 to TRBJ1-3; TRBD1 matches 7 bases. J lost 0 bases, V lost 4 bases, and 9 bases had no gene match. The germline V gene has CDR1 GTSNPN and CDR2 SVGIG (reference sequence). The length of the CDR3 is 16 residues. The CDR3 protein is CAWTLAGGNSGNTIYF. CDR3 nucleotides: TGTGCCTGGACCTTGGCAGGGGGAAACTCTGGAAACACCATATATTTT.

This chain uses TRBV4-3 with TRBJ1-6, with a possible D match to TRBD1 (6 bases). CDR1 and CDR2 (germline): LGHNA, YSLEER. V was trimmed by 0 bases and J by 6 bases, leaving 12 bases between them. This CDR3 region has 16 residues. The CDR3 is CASSQDLLGGNSPLHF. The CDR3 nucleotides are TGCGCCAGCAGCCAAGATCTGTTAGGGGGTAATTCACCCCTCCACTTT.

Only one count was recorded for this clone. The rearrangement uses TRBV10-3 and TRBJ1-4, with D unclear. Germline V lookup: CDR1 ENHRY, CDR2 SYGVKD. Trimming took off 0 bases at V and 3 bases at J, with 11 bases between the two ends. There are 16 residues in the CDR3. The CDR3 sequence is CAISESSGRANEKLFF. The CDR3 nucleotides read TGTGCCATCAGTGAGTCTTCCGGGAGAGCTAATGAAAAACTGTTTTTT.

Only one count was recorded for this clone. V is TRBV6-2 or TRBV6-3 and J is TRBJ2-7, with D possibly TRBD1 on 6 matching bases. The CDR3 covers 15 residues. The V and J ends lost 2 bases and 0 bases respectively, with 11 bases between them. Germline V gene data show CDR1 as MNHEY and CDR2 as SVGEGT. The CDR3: CASSYRPDSSYEQYF. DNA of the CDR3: TGTGCCAGCAGTTACCGTCCGGACAGCTCCTACGAGCAGTACTTC.

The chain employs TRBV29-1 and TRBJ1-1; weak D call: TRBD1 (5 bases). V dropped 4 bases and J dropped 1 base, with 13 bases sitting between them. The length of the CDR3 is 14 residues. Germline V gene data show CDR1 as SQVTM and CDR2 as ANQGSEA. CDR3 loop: CSVAGTGGNTEAFF. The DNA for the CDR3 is TGCAGCGTTGCGGGTACGGGGGGGAACACTGAAGCTTTCTTT. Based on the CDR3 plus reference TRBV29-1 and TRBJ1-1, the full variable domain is SAVISQKPSRDICQRGTSLTIQCQVDSQVTMMFWYRQQPGQSLTLIATANQGSEATYESGFVIDKFPISRPNLTFSTLTVSNMSPEDSSIYLCSVAGTGGNTEAFFGQGTRLTVV.

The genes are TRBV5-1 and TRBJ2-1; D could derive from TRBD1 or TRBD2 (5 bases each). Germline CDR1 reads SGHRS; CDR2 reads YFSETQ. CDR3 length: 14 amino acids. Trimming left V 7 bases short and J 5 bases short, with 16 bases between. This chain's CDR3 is CASRRDEINNEQFF. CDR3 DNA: TGCGCCAGCCGTCGGGACGAAATCAACAATGAGCAGTTCTTC.

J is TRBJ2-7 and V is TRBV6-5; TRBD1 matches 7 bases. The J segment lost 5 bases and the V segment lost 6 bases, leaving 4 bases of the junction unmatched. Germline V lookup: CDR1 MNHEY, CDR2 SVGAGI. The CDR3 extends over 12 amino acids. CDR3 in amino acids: CASSQQGNEQYF. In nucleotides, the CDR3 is TGTGCCAGCAGCCAACAGGGGAACGAGCAGTACTTC.

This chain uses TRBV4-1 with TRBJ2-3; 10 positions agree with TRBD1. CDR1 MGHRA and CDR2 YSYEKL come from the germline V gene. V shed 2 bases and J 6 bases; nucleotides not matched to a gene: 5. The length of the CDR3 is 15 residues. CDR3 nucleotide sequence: TGCGCCAGCAGCCAATTCCCGGGACAGGGGGATACGCAGTATTTT. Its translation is CASSQFPGQGDTQYF.

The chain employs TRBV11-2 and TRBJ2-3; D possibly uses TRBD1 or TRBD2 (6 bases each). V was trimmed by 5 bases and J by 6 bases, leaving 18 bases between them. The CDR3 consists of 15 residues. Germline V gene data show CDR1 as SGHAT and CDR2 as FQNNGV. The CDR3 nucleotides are TGTGCCAGCAGCCCCTGGGGGATGGGGGGCGATACGCAGTATTTT. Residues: CASSPWGMGGDTQYF.

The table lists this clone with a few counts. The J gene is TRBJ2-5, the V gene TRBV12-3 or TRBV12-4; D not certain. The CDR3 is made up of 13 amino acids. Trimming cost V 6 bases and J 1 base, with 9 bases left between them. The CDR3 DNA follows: TGTGCCAGCAGCCGAGGAACCCAAGAGACCCAGTACTTC. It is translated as CASSRGTQETQYF.

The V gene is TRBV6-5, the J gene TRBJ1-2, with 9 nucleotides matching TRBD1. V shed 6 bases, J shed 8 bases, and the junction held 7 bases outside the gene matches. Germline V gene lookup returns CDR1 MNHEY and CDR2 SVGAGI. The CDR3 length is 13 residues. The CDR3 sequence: CASREDRGVGYTF. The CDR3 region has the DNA TGTGCCAGCAGGGAGGACAGGGGAGTAGGCTACACCTTC.

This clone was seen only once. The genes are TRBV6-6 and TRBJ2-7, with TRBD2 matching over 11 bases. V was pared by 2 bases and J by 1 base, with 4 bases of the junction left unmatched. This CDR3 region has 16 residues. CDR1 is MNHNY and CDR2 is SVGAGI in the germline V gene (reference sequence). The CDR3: CASSYASGRLSYEQYF. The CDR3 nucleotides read TGTGCCAGCAGTTACGCTAGCGGGAGGTTATCCTACGAGCAGTACTTC.

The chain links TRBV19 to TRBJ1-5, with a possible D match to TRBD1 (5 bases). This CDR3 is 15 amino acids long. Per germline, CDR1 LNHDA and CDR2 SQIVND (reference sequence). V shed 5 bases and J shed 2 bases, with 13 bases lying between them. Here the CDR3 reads CASSFGTVGNQPQHF. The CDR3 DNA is TGTGCCAGTAGTTTCGGGACTGTGGGCAATCAGCCCCAGCATTTT.

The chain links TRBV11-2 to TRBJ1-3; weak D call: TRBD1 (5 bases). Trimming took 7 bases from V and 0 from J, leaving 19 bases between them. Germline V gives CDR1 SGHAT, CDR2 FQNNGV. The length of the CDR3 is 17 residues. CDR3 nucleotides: TGTGCCAGCATCCAACGGGGCACTACCTACTCTGGAAACACCATATATTTT. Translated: CASIQRGTTYSGNTIYF.

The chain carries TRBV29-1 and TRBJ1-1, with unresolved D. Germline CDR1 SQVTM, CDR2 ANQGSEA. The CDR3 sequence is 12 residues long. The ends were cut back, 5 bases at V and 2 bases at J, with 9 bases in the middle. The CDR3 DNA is TGCAGCGTTACCGTCGTTAACACTGAAGCTTTCTTT. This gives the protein CSVTVVNTEAFF.

CDR3 nucleotides: TGTGCCAGCTCACGGGTGGGAGTTGATACGCAGTATTTT. It is translated as CASSRVGVDTQYF. The chain has TRBV18 and TRBJ2-3, with a weak D call TRBD2 (5 bases). The length of the CDR3 is 13 residues. CDR1 and CDR2 (germline): KGHSH, LQKENI. Trimming took off 4 bases at V and 6 bases at J, with 11 bases between the two ends.

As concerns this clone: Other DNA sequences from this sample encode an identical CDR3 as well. CDR3 coding DNA: TGCGCCAGCAGCTTGGTCCCGACAGGGAACTATGGCTACACCTTC. This gives the protein CASSLVPTGNYGYTF. The rearrangement links TRBV5-1 to TRBJ1-2; 7 bases fit TRBD1. The CDR3 sequence is 15 residues long. The V and J ends lost 0 bases and 2 bases, in that order; junction bases with no gene match: 4. Germline CDR1 is SGHRS and CDR2 is YFSETQ.

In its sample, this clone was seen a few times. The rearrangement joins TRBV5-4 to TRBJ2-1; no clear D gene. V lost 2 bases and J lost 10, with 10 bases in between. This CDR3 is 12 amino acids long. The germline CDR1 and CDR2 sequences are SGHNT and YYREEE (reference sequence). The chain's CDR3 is CASSFWGSEQFF. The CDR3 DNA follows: TGTGCCAGCAGCTTCTGGGGTTCGGAGCAGTTCTTC.